This T cell receptor (beta chain) was identified during a study of blood T cell repertoires in COVID-19. Across the whole study: T cells, B-cell-depleted T cells, or PBMCs supplied cDNA or gDNA.

Repertoires were generated with immunoSEQ multiplex PCR, while TCRdb's copy carries only in-frame clones and drops some. The data contain over 95,000 clones, less than 85% of them singletons. Per germline, CDR1 SNHLY and CDR2 FYNNEI. With V trimmed by 6 bases and J by 6 bases, 5 bases remained unmatched. This CDR3 spans 13 amino acids. This clone occurred once. What was sequenced was peripheral blood. The chain carries TRBV2 and TRBJ2-4, with 7 bases fitting TRBD1. The receptor was isolated from a human donor in a cohort sampled during active COVID-19. CDR3 amino acids: CASRSRDRNIQYF. The CDR3 DNA reads as TGTGCCAGCAGAAGTCGGGACAGAAACATTCAGTACTTC.